This TCR beta chain was captured by sequencing in a study of identifying expanded T cells in peripheral blood. About this clone: As yet, its antigen is unknown.

No infections or other immune events were documented during collection. Using immunoSEQ multiplex PCR, the repertoire was profiled, and TCRdb retains in-frame clones only, with some absent. The sample consists of roughly 56,000 clones, about 85% of them appearing once. The CDR3 spans 16 residues. With V trimmed by 3 bases and J by 4 bases, 8 bases remained unmatched. Germline CDR1 and CDR2: SEHNR and FQNEAQ (reference sequence). Points from the study as a whole: Variance in clone template counts between roughly two-week samples significantly increased with total template count across all healthy donors. Technical replicates showed approximately 1.2 changed clones; around 2 weeks around 15; four weeks 19.

This receptor was taken from a person aged 18-70 years in good health. Sequencing was done on a sample of blood. V gene TRBV7-9 combines with J gene TRBJ2-3; 9 bases are shared with TRBD2. The CDR3 sequence: CASSLGTSQGADTQYF. CDR3 DNA sequence: TGTGCCAGCAGCTTGGGGACTAGCCAAGGAGCAGATACGCAGTATTTT.